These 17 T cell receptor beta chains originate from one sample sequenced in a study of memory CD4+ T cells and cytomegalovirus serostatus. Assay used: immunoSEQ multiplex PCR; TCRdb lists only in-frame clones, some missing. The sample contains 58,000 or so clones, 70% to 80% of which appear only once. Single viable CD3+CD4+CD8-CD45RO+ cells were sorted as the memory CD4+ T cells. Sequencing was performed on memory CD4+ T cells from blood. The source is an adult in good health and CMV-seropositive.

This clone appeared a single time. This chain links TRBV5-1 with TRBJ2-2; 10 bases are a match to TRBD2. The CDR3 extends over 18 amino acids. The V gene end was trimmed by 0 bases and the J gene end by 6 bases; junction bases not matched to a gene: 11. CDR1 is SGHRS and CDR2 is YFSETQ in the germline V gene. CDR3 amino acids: CASSLAGAVAGGPGELFF. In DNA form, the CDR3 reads TGCGCCAGCAGCTTGGCCGGCGCGGTAGCGGGAGGCCCCGGGGAGCTGTTTTTT.

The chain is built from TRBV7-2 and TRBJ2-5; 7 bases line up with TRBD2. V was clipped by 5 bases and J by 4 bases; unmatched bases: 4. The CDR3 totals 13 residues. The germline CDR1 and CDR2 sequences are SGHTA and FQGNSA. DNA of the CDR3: TGTGCCAGCAGCAGAGGGACTATAGAGACCCAGTACTTC. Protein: CASSRGTIETQYF.

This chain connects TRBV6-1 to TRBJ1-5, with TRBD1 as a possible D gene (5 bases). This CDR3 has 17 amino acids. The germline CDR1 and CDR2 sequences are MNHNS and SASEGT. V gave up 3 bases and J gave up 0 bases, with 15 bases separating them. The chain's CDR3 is CASSEGRRIYSNQPQHF. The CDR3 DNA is TGTGCCAGCAGTGAGGGACGGAGGATTTATAGCAATCAGCCCCAGCATTTT.

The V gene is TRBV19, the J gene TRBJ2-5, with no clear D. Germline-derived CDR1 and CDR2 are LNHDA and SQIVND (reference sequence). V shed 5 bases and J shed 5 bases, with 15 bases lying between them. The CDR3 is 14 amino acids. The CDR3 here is CASSQGSGSETQYF. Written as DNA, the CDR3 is TGTGCCAGTAGTCAAGGCTCCGGGTCGGAGACCCAGTACTTC.

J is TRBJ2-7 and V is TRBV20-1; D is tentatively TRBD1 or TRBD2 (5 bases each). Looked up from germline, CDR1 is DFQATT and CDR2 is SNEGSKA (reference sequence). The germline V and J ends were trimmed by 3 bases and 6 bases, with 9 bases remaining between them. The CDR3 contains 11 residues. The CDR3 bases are TGCAGTGCTAGTTACGGGACCGAGCAGTACTTC. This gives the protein CSASYGTEQYF.

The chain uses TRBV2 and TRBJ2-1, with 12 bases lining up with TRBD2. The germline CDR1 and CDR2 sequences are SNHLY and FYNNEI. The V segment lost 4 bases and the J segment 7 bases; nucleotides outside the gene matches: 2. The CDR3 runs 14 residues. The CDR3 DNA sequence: TGTGCCAGCAGTGCGACTAGCGGGAGAAATGAGCAGTTCTTC. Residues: CASSATSGRNEQFF.

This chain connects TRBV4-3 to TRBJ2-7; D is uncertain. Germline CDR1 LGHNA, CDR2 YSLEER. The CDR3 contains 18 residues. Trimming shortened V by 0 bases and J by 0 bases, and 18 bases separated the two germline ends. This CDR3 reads CASSQEVSTGPVSYEQYF. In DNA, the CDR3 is TGCGCCAGCAGCCAAGAGGTCTCGACCGGGCCCGTCTCCTACGAGCAGTACTTC.

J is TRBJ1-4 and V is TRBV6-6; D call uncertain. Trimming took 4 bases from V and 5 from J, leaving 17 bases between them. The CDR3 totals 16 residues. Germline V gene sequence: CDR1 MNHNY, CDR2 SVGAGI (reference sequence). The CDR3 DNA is TGTGCCAGCAGTTTCCCCTTTGGACGGCAAAATGAAAAACTGTTTTTT. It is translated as CASSFPFGRQNEKLFF.

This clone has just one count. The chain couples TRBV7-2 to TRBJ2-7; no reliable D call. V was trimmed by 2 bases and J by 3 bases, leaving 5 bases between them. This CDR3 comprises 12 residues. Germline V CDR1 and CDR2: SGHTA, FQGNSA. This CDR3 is CASSLPFYEQYF. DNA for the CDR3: TGTGCCAGCAGCTTACCCTTCTACGAGCAGTACTTC.

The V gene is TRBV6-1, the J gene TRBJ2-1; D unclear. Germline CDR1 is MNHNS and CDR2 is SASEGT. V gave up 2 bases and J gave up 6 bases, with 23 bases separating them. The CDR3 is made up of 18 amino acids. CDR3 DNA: TGTGCCAGCAGTGAAACGGGCGGTAGCTCCCGGCGGTCCAATGAGCAGTTCTTC. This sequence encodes CASSETGGSSRRSNEQFF.

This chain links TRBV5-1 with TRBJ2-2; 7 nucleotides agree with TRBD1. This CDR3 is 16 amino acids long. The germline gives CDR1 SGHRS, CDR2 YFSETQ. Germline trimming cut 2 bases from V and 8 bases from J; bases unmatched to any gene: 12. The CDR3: CASSLQTGTIGGELFF. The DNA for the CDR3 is TGCGCCAGCAGCTTACAGACAGGGACAATTGGAGGGGAGCTGTTTTTT. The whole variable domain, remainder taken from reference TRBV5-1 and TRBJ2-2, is KAGVTQTPRYLIKTRGQQVTLSCSPISGHRSVSWYQQTPGQGLQFLFEYFSETQRNKGNFPGRFSGRQFSNSRSEMNVSTLELGDSALYLCASSLQTGTIGGELFFGEGSRLTVL.

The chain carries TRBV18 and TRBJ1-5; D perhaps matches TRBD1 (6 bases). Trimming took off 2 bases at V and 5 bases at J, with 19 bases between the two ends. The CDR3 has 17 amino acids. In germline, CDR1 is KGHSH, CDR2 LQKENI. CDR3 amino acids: CASSPAGAVGTYQPQHF. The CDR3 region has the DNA TGTGCCAGCTCACCAGCGGGGGCTGTGGGGACCTATCAGCCCCAGCATTTT.

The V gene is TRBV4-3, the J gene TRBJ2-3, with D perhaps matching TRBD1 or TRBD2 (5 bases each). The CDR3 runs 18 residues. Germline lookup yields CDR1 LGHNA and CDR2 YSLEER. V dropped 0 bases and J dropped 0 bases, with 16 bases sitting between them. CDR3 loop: CASSQDRDRGTSTDTQYF. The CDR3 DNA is TGCGCCAGCAGCCAAGACAGGGATCGGGGAACTAGCACAGATACGCAGTATTTT.

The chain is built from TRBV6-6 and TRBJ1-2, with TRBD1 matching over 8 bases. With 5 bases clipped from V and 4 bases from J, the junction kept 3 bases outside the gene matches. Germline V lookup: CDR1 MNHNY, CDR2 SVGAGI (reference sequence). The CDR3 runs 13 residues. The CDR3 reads CASSPDRVYGYTF. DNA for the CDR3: TGTGCCAGCAGTCCGGACAGGGTCTATGGCTACACCTTC.

The CDR3: CASSSRGSGYGYTF. CDR3 DNA sequence: TGTGCCAGCAGCTCCAGGGGCTCGGGCTATGGCTACACCTTC. J is TRBJ1-2 and V is TRBV11-2; the D gene is possibly TRBD1 (6 bases). V was pared by 4 bases and J by 4 bases, with 13 bases between. The CDR3 length is 14 residues. The V gene's germline CDR1 is SGHAT and CDR2 FQNNGV.

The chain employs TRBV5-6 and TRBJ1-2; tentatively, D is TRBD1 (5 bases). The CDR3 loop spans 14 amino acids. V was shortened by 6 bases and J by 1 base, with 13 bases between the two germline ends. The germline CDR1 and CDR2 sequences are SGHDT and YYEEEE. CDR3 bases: TGTGCCAGCATCCCTGGGGCGGGTAACTATGGCTACACCTTC. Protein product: CASIPGAGNYGYTF.

CDR3 nucleotide sequence: TGTGCCAGCTCACTGTCACCTAGCTACGAGCAGTACTTC. Translating gives CASSLSPSYEQYF. This chain links TRBV18 with TRBJ2-7; unclear D gene. The CDR3 runs 13 residues. Trimming left V 4 bases short and J 3 bases short, with 10 bases between. Germline CDR1 KGHSH, CDR2 LQKENI.